The 9 T cell receptor beta chains presented below share a single source sample, sequenced in a study of T-cell memory formation after mild COVID-19. Each CDR3 protein gets one entry after TCRdb re-called the 5' RACE reads with MiXCR. The table has about 470,000 distinct CDR3 sequences, around 25% seen once. The sequenced material came from PBMCs or a T cell subset sorted from them (not recorded which). These receptors were taken from an adult woman who had mild COVID-19 (a few samples of this study predate the infection). Cell type and time point are not known.

The J gene is TRBJ2-3, the V gene TRBV24-1; a weak D match, TRBD1 (6 bases). This CDR3 spans 14 amino acids. V was clipped by 5 bases and J by 4 bases, with 12 bases between them. CDR1 KGHDR and CDR2 SFDVKD come from the germline V gene. The CDR3 loop is CATSGDTSADTQYF. CDR3 nucleotide sequence: TGTGCCACCAGTGGGGACACATCGGCAGATACGCAGTATTTT.

The CDR3 DNA follows: TGTGCCAGCAGCTTAGGACCCCCGGACGGCTACACCTTC. Protein product: CASSLGPPDGYTF. The rearrangement joins TRBV11-1 to TRBJ1-2; no definite D call. Trimming removed 1 base at V and 8 bases at J, with 11 bases between. Germline V lookup: CDR1 SGHAT, CDR2 FQDESV (reference sequence). This CDR3 region has 13 residues. Complete variable domain (other parts from reference TRBV11-1 and TRBJ1-2): EAEVAQSPRYKITEKSQAVAFWCDPISGHATLYWYRQILGQGPELLVQFQDESVVDDSQLPKDRFSAERLKGVDSTLKIQPAELGDSAMYLCASSLGPPDGYTFGSGTRLTVV.

In this sample, this clonotype turned up many times. V usage is TRBV24-1 and J usage is TRBJ1-5, with 9 bases that match TRBD1. The CDR3 runs to 16 residues. V dropped 5 bases and J dropped 0; count of bases not matched to a gene: 4. Germline CDR1 reads KGHDR; CDR2 reads SFDVKD. CDR3 bases: TGTGCCACCAGTGCGGACAGGGGTTATAGCAATCAGCCCCAGCATTTT. Translated, it gives CATSADRGYSNQPQHF.

CDR3 DNA sequence: TGTGCCAGCTCCCCTGGGACAGGGGAAGGAAACACCATATATTTT. Its translation: CASSPGTGEGNTIYF. This chain connects TRBV18 to TRBJ1-3, with 10 bases fitting TRBD1. J was trimmed by 4 bases and V by 6 bases; bases with no gene match: 6. Germline lookup yields CDR1 KGHSH and CDR2 LQKENI. This CDR3 has 15 amino acids.

The rearrangement uses TRBV9 and TRBJ1-4; a weak D match, TRBD1 (6 bases). Trimming cost V 0 bases and J 8 bases, with 23 bases left between them. Germline V lookup: CDR1 SGDLS, CDR2 YYNGEE. The CDR3 runs 18 residues. In DNA form, the CDR3 reads TGTGCCAGCAGCGTAGTAAACCGGGGCGGGGGCCCGGAGGAAAAACTGTTTTTT. As protein: CASSVVNRGGGPEEKLFF.

J is TRBJ1-1 and V is TRBV4-2; D is ambiguous. The ends were cut back, 3 bases at V and 5 bases at J, with 10 bases in the middle. Germline V gives CDR1 LGHNA, CDR2 YNFKEQ. The CDR3 length is 13 residues. The CDR3 sequence: CASSHGFRTEAFF. The DNA for the CDR3 is TGTGCCAGCAGCCATGGGTTTAGGACTGAAGCTTTCTTT.

V and J are TRBV10-3 and TRBJ2-3, with D possibly being TRBD1 (6 bases). Germline values: CDR1 ENHRY, CDR2 SYGVKD. The CDR3 has 15 residues. V lost 3 bases and J lost 0, with 10 bases in between. The CDR3 DNA sequence: TGTGCCATCAGTGAAGACAGGTCCAGCACAGATACGCAGTATTTT. Translated: CAISEDRSSTDTQYF.

This clonotype occurred a few times. One end of the junction does not line up with germline, which may come from a read error. The chain recombines TRBV6-6 with TRBJ1-5; 12 positions match TRBD1. The CDR3 runs 16 residues. Looked up from germline, CDR1 is MNHNY and CDR2 is SVGAGI (reference sequence). The CDR3 loop is CASSYILGQGAGDEDF. DNA for the CDR3: TGTGCCAGCAGTTACATATTGGGACAGGGGGCCGGTGACGAGGATTTT.

The gene calls are TRBV12-3 or TRBV12-4 and TRBJ1-2; TRBD1 matches 7 bases. The CDR3 has 12 amino acids. Losses at the gene ends were 3 bases for V and 8 bases for J; bases not matched to a gene: 3. As DNA, the CDR3 is TGTGCCAGCAGTTTCAGGGGGGAGGGCTACACCTTC. Its translation is CASSFRGEGYTF.